This T cell receptor (beta chain) came from a study of cytotoxic CD8 clonotypes in ibrutinib-treated CLL. Sequenced by immunoSEQ multiplex PCR; TCRdb stores in-frame clones only, minus some. The sample holds 150,000 to 200,000 clones, about 88% seen once. V was cut by 4 bases and J by 0 bases, with 19 bases left in between. The CDR3 length is 18 residues. The V gene's germline CDR1 is SGHRS and CDR2 YFSETQ. Sequencing was performed on PBMCs, taken at disease progression, from a patient treated with ibrutinib. The chain couples TRBV5-1 to TRBJ2-2; the D gene is possibly TRBD1 (6 bases). This clonotype originated in a human donor with chronic lymphocytic leukemia. CDR3 nucleotides: TGCGCCAGCAGCCCGAGGGTGGGGCAGGGGACGAACACCGGGGAGCTGTTTTTT. This sequence encodes CASSPRVGQGTNTGELFF.